This TCR beta chain was sequenced during a study of CD8 T cells in ankylosing spondylitis. The CDR3 consists of 14 residues. V lost 5 bases and J 1 base, leaving 8 bases between the germline ends. CDR1 is SEHNR, CDR2 FQNEAQ, per germline (reference sequence). Via MiXCR, TCRdb re-called the 5' RACE reads, giving one row per CDR3 protein. The data show 150,000 to 200,000 distinct CDR3 sequences, 15% to 20% seen once. This clonotype was counted many times. The V call is TRBV7-9, the J call TRBJ2-2; TRBD1 might be the D (5 bases). The TCR was taken from a male donor aged 10-30 years with ankylosing spondylitis or in good health (not recorded which). The material sequenced was blood, either unsorted or a sorted T cell fraction (not recorded which). The CDR3: CASSPGQNTGELFF. CDR3 sequence (DNA): TGTGCCAGCAGCCCCGGACAGAACACCGGGGAGCTGTTTTTT.